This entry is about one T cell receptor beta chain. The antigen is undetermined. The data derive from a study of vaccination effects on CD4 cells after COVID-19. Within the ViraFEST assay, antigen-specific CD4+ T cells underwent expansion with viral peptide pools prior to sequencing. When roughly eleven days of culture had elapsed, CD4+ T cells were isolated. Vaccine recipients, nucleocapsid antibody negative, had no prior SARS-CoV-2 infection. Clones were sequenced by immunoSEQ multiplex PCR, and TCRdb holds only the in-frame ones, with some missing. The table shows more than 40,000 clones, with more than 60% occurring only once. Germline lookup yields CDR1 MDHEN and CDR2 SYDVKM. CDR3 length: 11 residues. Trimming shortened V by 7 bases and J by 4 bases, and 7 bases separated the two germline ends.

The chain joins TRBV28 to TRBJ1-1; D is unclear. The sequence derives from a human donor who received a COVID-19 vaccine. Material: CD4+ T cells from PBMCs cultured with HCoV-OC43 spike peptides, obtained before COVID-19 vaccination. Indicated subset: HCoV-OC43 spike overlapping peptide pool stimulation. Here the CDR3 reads CASTSSTEAFF. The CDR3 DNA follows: TGTGCCAGCACTTCGAGCACTGAAGCTTTCTTT.